In this sample, the clone carrying this T cell receptor (beta chain) turned up a few times. Its antigen is unidentified. Germline V CDR1 and CDR2: SGHNT, YENEEA. The CDR3 sequence is 16 residues long. V was clipped by 5 bases and J by 1 base, with 18 bases between them. Per the study methods: Patients' Tregs yielded about 5.65x10^4 distinct TCRbeta sequences; donors' 85,000 to 100,000. Sequencing used immunoSEQ multiplex PCR; TCRdb keeps in-frame clones, though not all of them. The DNA gave D and trimming, while V, J and clone size come from that table. The sample lists roughly 22,000 clones; about 95% were seen once. Regulatory T cells were sorted as CD4+CD25hiCD127low/negative cells. The data originate from a study of B cell selection in AIRE deficiency. General study results and limits: About 30.6% of healthy-shared Treg sequences were found among patient Tconv cells. TCRbeta-only data showed 36.6% of shared healthy Treg sequences in healthy Tconv. Of 3,500 to 4,000 shared Treg TCRbeta sequences, under 40% were healthy-donor-only and around 8.6% patient-only.

This sequence originates from a human donor with AIRE deficiency. Source material: Tregs sorted from PBMCs. The chain recombines TRBV11-3 with TRBJ2-7, with a tentative D call TRBD2 (7 bases). The CDR3, as DNA: TGTGCCAGCAGCCTAGGGAGGGGGGACGGATCCTACGAGCAGTACTTC. It yields the protein CASSLGRGDGSYEQYF.